Below are 20 T cell receptor beta chains sequenced from a single sample in a study of blood T cells in healthy people across ages. Combining a sample-barcoded 5' primer with a J-beta primer mix, a second PCR ran for roughly 6 to 12 cycles. TCRdb redid the calling of the 5' RACE reads with MiXCR, one entry per CDR3 protein. The table shows 750,000 or so distinct CDR3 sequences, with around 25% occurring only once. This sample was shared with a second study, whose subject was T cells of mothers and their children.

The sample was blood. These receptors all come from a boy between 10 and 17 years old in good health.

V gene TRBV12-3 or TRBV12-4 combines with J gene TRBJ1-4; TRBD1 agrees at 7 bases. With V trimmed by 8 bases and J by 7 bases, 10 bases remained unmatched. The CDR3 is 14 amino acids. The CDR3 sequence is CASSGTADGEKLFF. CDR3 DNA: TGTGCCAGCTCCGGGACAGCGGACGGTGAAAAACTGTTTTTT.

The chain carries TRBV11-2 and TRBJ2-5, with D unclear. The end of the DNA aligns better with TRBJ2-7, so the J call may be wrong. Germline CDR1 and CDR2: SGHAT and FQNNGV. CDR3 length equals 15 residues. The CDR3 DNA is TGTGCCAGCAGCCCCCACCTCGACGAACCCTACGAGCAGTACTTC. Translated: CASSPHLDEPYEQYF.

DNA for the CDR3: TGTGCCATCACGCCTTCTGGAAACACCATATATTTT. Protein product: CAITPSGNTIYF. The chain employs TRBV10-3 and TRBJ1-3; D uncertain. Germline V lookup: CDR1 ENHRY, CDR2 SYGVKD. This CDR3 spans 12 amino acids. Trimming shortened V by 7 bases and J by 1 base, and 5 bases separated the two germline ends.

The chain carries TRBV5-1 and TRBJ2-7; TRBD2 matches at 8 bases. Germline lookup yields CDR1 SGHRS and CDR2 YFSETQ. V dropped 4 bases and J dropped 3; count of bases not matched to a gene: 9. This CDR3 has 15 amino acids. The CDR3 DNA follows: TGCGCCAGCAGCCCTGGACTAGCAGATGTCTACGAGCAGTACTTC. This codes for CASSPGLADVYEQYF. The full variable domain, its missing parts supplied by reference TRBV5-1 and TRBJ2-7, is KAGVTQTPRYLIKTRGQQVTLSCSPISGHRSVSWYQQTPGQGLQFLFEYFSETQRNKGNFPGRFSGRQFSNSRSEMNVSTLELGDSALYLCASSPGLADVYEQYFGPGTRLTVT.

The genes are TRBV5-1 and TRBJ2-1, with TRBD1 matching over 7 bases. Trimming took 7 bases from V and 4 from J; bases not matched to a gene: 5. The CDR3 is 13 amino acids. The germline gives CDR1 SGHRS, CDR2 YFSETQ. The CDR3 DNA sequence: TGCGCCAGCGGGACAGAGTTTTACAATGAGCAGTTCTTC. Translation: CASGTEFYNEQFF. The complete variable domain, with remaining parts taken from reference TRBV5-1 and TRBJ2-1, reads KAGVTQTPRYLIKTRGQQVTLSCSPISGHRSVSWYQQTPGQGLQFLFEYFSETQRNKGNFPGRFSGRQFSNSRSEMNVSTLELGDSALYLCASGTEFYNEQFFGPGTRLTVL.

The rearrangement uses TRBV29-1 and TRBJ1-2, with D possibly matching TRBD1 (5 bases). Germline V CDR1 and CDR2: SQVTM, ANQGSEA. The CDR3 length is 13 residues. V was cut by 2 bases and J by 4 bases, with 11 bases left in between. The CDR3 bases are TGCAGCGTTGAACAGGGACCAGGCTATGGCTACACCTTC. Translation: CSVEQGPGYGYTF.

The chain combines TRBV2 with TRBJ1-4; the D gene is possibly TRBD1 (5 bases). CDR1 and CDR2 from the germline V gene are SNHLY and FYNNEI. The CDR3 contains 13 residues. The V gene lost 8 bases and the J gene lost 8 bases, with 15 bases spanning the gap. This CDR3 reads CASGRSGGEKLFF. The DNA for the CDR3 is TGTGCCAGCGGAAGATCCGGGGGGGAAAAACTGTTTTTT.

The chain employs TRBV2 and TRBJ2-7, with D perhaps matching TRBD1 or TRBD2 (5 bases each). Trimming shortened V by 6 bases and J by 2 bases, and 14 bases separated the two germline ends. The CDR3 runs to 14 residues. CDR1 and CDR2 (germline): SNHLY, FYNNEI. This CDR3 is CASRKSGAAYEQYF. The CDR3 DNA follows: TGTGCCAGCAGAAAGTCCGGGGCCGCCTACGAGCAGTACTTC.

This CDR3 reads CASMEWGEGNIQYF. The CDR3 DNA reads TGTGCCAGCATGGAGTGGGGAGAGGGAAACATTCAGTACTTC. The rearrangement joins TRBV6-5 to TRBJ2-4; maybe TRBD2 (5 bases). The CDR3 length is 14 residues. Between the trimmed V and J ends, which lost 7 bases and 6 bases, there was a span of 16 bases. Germline CDR1 reads MNHEY; CDR2 reads SVGAGI.

V and J are TRBV6-1 and TRBJ1-3; D gene ambiguous. Trimming shortened V by 6 bases and J by 2 bases, and 17 bases separated the two germline ends. CDR1 MNHNS and CDR2 SASEGT come from the germline V gene. This CDR3 has 16 amino acids. The CDR3 protein is CASRHITPGPGNTIYF. The CDR3 nucleotides read TGTGCCAGCAGACATATTACTCCTGGACCTGGAAACACCATATATTTT.

In its sample, this clonotype was seen a few times. The chain couples TRBV4-2 to TRBJ2-5, with D perhaps assigned TRBD1 or TRBD2 (5 bases each). The DNA end is a closer match to TRBJ2-7, so the J assignment may be wrong. This CDR3 spans 15 amino acids. Germline assignment: CDR1 LGHNA and CDR2 YNFKEQ. In nucleotides, the CDR3 is TGTGCCAGCAGCCAAGCTGGGGACCACTTCTACGAGCAGTACTTC. Encoded protein: CASSQAGDHFYEQYF.

V gene TRBV29-1 combines with J gene TRBJ2-1; 8 positions match TRBD2. From germline, CDR1 is SQVTM and CDR2 ANQGSEA. The CDR3 contains 14 residues. J lost 4 bases, V lost 6 bases, and 8 bases had no gene match. CDR3 nucleotides: TGCAGCGTCACGAGGGTAGCGGGGTACAATGAGCAGTTCTTC. Encoded protein: CSVTRVAGYNEQFF.

This chain's CDR3 is CASSRVTGNYGYTF. Written as DNA, the CDR3 is TGCGCCAGCAGCCGTGTGACAGGGAACTATGGCTACACCTTC. J is TRBJ1-2 and V is TRBV5-1; 7 bases are shared with TRBD1. CDR1 and CDR2 (germline): SGHRS, YFSETQ. The CDR3 is made up of 14 amino acids. The J segment lost 2 bases and the V segment lost 4 bases, leaving 5 bases of the junction unmatched.

The chain is built from TRBV28 and TRBJ2-7, with D perhaps assigned TRBD1 or TRBD2 (5 bases each). The CDR3 has 13 residues. CDR1 is MDHEN, CDR2 SYDVKM, per germline. V lost 8 bases and J lost 5, with 16 bases in between. CDR3 nucleotides: TGTGCCAGCCGGGGACCAACGCTGAACGAGCAGTACTTC. Its protein product is CASRGPTLNEQYF.

This clonotype was seen only a few times. This sequence joins TRBV28 and TRBJ2-4; D gene ambiguous. Germline-derived CDR1 and CDR2 are MDHEN and SYDVKM. The CDR3 contains 13 residues. The V end was cut by 6 bases, the J end by 9 bases, with 15 bases between. The CDR3 DNA is TGTGCCAGCAGGCCTGAGTTGGGTTTCATTCAGTACTTC. Its protein is CASRPELGFIQYF.

J is TRBJ2-5 and V is TRBV18, with 13 bases identical to TRBD2. Gene TRBJ2-1 matches the end of the DNA better, so the J call may be wrong. There are 18 residues in the CDR3. Looked up from germline, CDR1 is KGHSH and CDR2 is LQKENI. CDR3: CASSKTQPTSGGPVEQFF. As DNA, the CDR3 is TGTGCCAGCTCCAAAACACAACCGACTAGCGGGGGGCCGGTTGAGCAGTTCTTC.

This clonotype was observed a few times. This chain uses TRBV28 with TRBJ2-5; 8 bases are a match to TRBD2. The assigned J gene may be wrong: the sequence end matches TRBJ2-7 better. Germline V gene lookup returns CDR1 MDHEN and CDR2 SYDVKM. There are 14 residues in the CDR3. Here the CDR3 reads CASSSGLVPYEQYF. The CDR3 DNA reads TGTGCCAGCAGTTCGGGACTAGTACCCTACGAGCAGTACTTC.

This chain connects TRBV7-9 to TRBJ2-3; D is ambiguous. The length of the CDR3 is 17 residues. V dropped 4 bases and J dropped 6 bases, with 23 bases sitting between them. Germline assignment: CDR1 SEHNR and CDR2 FQNEAQ (reference sequence). CDR3 region: CASSSHLRTALGDTQYF. CDR3 DNA sequence: TGTGCCAGCAGCTCTCATTTGCGGACGGCTCTTGGGGATACGCAGTATTTT.

This clonotype occurred a few times. V gene TRBV29-1 combines with J gene TRBJ2-5; no definite D call. The CDR3 has 11 amino acids. Germline values: CDR1 SQVTM, CDR2 ANQGSEA. The V and J ends lost 5 bases and 5 bases respectively, with 9 bases between them. CDR3 sequence reads: CSVLRWETQYF. The CDR3 DNA reads as TGCAGCGTTCTCCGGTGGGAGACCCAGTACTTC.

V gene TRBV20-1 combines with J gene TRBJ2-5, with D perhaps TRBD1 (6 bases). V was cut by 4 bases and J by 3 bases, with 15 bases left in between. CDR3 size: 14 residues. CDR1 is DFQATT and CDR2 is SNEGSKA in the germline V gene (reference sequence). This CDR3 reads CSAKVPSGEETQYF. For the CDR3, the DNA is TGCAGTGCTAAGGTCCCTTCAGGGGAAGAGACCCAGTACTTC.